These 11 T cell receptor beta chains were all obtained from the same sample, sequenced in a study of glioma-infiltrating T cells. Using RNA template, CDR3s of TCR alpha and beta were amplified with iRepertoire arm-PCR. MiXCR, run by TCRdb on the multiplex PCR reads, gives a single entry per CDR3 protein. The data contain around 99,000 distinct CDR3 sequences, about 25% of them singletons. Sequenced material: glioma tissue, nonneoplastic brain tissue, or PBMCs (not recorded which). The source of these receptors is a human donor with low-grade glioma or glioblastoma, undergoing nonglioma brain surgery, or in good health (not recorded which).

This clonotype was found many times. The chain recombines TRBV20-1 with TRBJ1-2; the match to TRBD1 covers 7 bases. The germline gives CDR1 DFQATT, CDR2 SNEGSKA (reference sequence). V gave up 3 bases and J gave up 5 bases; unmatched junction bases: 6. The CDR3 contains 13 residues. The CDR3 coding sequence is TGCAGTGCTAGGACAGGGAGTCGGTATGGCTACACCTTC. Its translation is CSARTGSRYGYTF.

This clonotype was seen a handful of times. This chain links TRBV7-9 with TRBJ2-5, with D tentatively TRBD1 or TRBD2 (7 bases each). This CDR3 contains 16 residues. With 1 base removed from V and 1 base from J, the gap between germline ends came to 13 bases. Looked up from germline, CDR1 is SEHNR and CDR2 is FQNEAQ (reference sequence). This CDR3 reads CASSLDRGLPQETQYF. The CDR3 DNA reads as TGTGCCAGCAGCTTAGACAGGGGACTACCCCAAGAGACCCAGTACTTC.

On this clonotype itself: The junction departs from the called germline gene at one end, perhaps through a read error. This chain links TRBV3-1 with TRBJ2-5; 8 bases map to TRBD2. The CDR3 totals 15 residues. Looked up from germline, CDR1 is LGHDT and CDR2 is YNNKEL (reference sequence). The CDR3 nucleotides read TGTGCCAGCAGCGTAGCTGCGGGGGGCTTTGAGAACCAGTACTTC. This encodes CASSVAAGGFENQYF.

Many counts were recorded for this clonotype. The rearrangement joins TRBV6-1 to TRBJ2-1; the match to TRBD2 covers 8 bases. CDR1 and CDR2 (germline): MNHNS, SASEGT. The junction had 11 bases not matched to a gene; V was cut back by 10 bases and J by 6 bases. The CDR3 is 14 residues long. CDR3 coding DNA: TGTGCCACCCGCGGGACTAGTTTAGGCAATGAGCAGTTCTTC. Its protein product is CATRGTSLGNEQFF.

As concerns this clonotype: A much larger clone lies one base from this, so it may be a read error. The chain carries TRBV29-1 and TRBJ1-2; maybe TRBD1 (5 bases). Germline CDR1 and CDR2: SQVTM and ANQGSEA. The CDR3 totals 12 residues. CDR3 sequence: CSSRDDRYGHTF. The CDR3 DNA is TGCAGCAGCCGGGACGACCGTTATGGCCACACCTTC.

This clonotype occurred many times. This chain joins TRBV10-3 and TRBJ2-3; D is uncertain. CDR1 is ENHRY and CDR2 is SYGVKD in the germline V gene. V was shortened by 8 bases and J by 3 bases, with 12 bases between the two germline ends. This CDR3 is built from 13 residues. In DNA form, the CDR3 reads TGTGCCATCTCCATTGCGGAAACAGATACGCAGTATTTT. This encodes CAISIAETDTQYF.

Worth noting for this clonotype: Since a much larger clone is just one base distant, this may be a read error. V is TRBV7-3 and J is TRBJ2-7, with 12 bases that match TRBD2. The germline V gene encodes CDR1 SGHTA and CDR2 FQGTGA. J gave up 5 bases and V 2 bases, and 7 bases lay outside the gene matches. The CDR3 runs 16 residues. This chain's CDR3 is CASSLQPSGRANEQYF. The CDR3 nucleotides read TGTGCCAGCAGCTTACAGCCTAGCGGGAGGGCGAACGAGCAGTACTTC.

In its sample, this clonotype was seen a few times. Possible read error: a much larger clone is one base away. This CDR3 is missing its conserved last phenylalanine or tryptophan, likely due to a read error. J is TRBJ2-1 and V is TRBV19, with D maybe TRBD1 (6 bases). The V gene's germline CDR1 is LNHDA and CDR2 SQIVND (reference sequence). There are 17 residues in the CDR3. V lost 8 bases and J lost 2, with 22 bases in between. CDR3 coding DNA: TGTGCCAGTGCGCGGTCCTCCAGGGGCCTGACCTACAATGAGCAGTTCCTC. It yields the protein CASARSSRGLTYNEQFL.

This clonotype appeared a single time. V is TRBV4-2 and J is TRBJ2-2; D is perhaps TRBD2 (5 bases). This CDR3 has 13 residues. Trimming cost V 4 bases and J 8 bases, with 11 bases left between them. Germline V lookup: CDR1 LGHNA, CDR2 YNFKEQ. The CDR3 sequence: CASSPRVGGELFF. Written as DNA, the CDR3 is TGTGCCAGCAGCCCGCGGGTCGGGGGGGAGCTGTTTTTT.

The chain has TRBV28 and TRBJ2-7; D may correspond to TRBD1 or TRBD2 (5 bases each). Deletions cut 6 bases from V and 1 base from J, with 16 bases between. This CDR3 contains 15 residues. CDR1 MDHEN and CDR2 SYDVKM come from the germline V gene. The CDR3 DNA reads as TGTGCCAGCAGGAGAGGGGCAGGCGAGTCCTACGAGCAGTACTTC. Its protein product is CASRRGAGESYEQYF.

This clonotype came up many times. The chain recombines TRBV28 with TRBJ1-4; 9 bases fit TRBD1. The CDR3 runs to 16 residues. The ends lost 4 bases at V and 8 bases at J; junction bases unmatched: 11. Germline CDR1 and CDR2: MDHEN and SYDVKM. As DNA, the CDR3 is TGTGCCAGCAGTTCACCCGGGGACAGGGCCGGGGAAAAACTGTTTTTT. It specifies CASSSPGDRAGEKLFF.